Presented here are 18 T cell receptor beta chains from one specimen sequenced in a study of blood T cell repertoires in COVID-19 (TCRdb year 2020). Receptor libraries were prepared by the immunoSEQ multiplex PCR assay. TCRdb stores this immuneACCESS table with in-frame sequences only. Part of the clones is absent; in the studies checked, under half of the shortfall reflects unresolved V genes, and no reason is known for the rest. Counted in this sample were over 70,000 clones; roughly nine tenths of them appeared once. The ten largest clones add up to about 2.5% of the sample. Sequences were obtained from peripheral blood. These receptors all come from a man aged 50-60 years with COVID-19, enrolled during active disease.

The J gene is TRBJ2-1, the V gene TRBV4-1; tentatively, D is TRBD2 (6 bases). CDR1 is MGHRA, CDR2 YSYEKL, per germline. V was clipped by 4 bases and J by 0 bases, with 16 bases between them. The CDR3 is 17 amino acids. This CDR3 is CASSPRISGYSYNEQFF. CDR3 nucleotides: TGCGCCAGCAGCCCACGAATTAGCGGTTACTCCTACAATGAGCAGTTCTTC.

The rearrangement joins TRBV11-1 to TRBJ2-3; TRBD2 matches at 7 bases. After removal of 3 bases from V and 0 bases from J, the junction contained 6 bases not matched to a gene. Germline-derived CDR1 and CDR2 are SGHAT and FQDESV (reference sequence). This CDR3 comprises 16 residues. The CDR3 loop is CASSLGLSGSTDTQYF. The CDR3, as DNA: TGTGCCAGCAGCTTGGGCCTTAGCGGGAGCACAGATACGCAGTATTTT. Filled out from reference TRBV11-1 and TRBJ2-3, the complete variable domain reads EAEVAQSPRYKITEKSQAVAFWCDPISGHATLYWYRQILGQGPELLVQFQDESVVDDSQLPKDRFSAERLKGVDSTLKIQPAELGDSAMYLCASSLGLSGSTDTQYFGPGTRLTVL.

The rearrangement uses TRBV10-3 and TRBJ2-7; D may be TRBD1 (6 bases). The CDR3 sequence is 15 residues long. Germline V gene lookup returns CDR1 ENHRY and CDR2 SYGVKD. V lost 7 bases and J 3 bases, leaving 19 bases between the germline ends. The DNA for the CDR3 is TGTGCCATCACCGCTGGTCCGGGACACTTCTACGAGCAGTACTTC. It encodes CAITAGPGHFYEQYF.

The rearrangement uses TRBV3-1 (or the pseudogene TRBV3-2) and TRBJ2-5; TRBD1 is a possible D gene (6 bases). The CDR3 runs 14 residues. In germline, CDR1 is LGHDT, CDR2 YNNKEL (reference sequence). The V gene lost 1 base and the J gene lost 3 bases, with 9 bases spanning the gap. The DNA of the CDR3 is TGTGCCAGCAGCCAAGTAGGGGGTGAAGAGACCCAGTACTTC. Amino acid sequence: CASSQVGGEETQYF.

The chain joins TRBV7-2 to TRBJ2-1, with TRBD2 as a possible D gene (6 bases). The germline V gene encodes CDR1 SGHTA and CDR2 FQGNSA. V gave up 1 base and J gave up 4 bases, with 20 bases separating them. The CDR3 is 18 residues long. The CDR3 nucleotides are TGTGCCAGCAGCTTAGGTTTATCGGGGGTGGGGTTTTACAATGAGCAGTTCTTC. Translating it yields CASSLGLSGVGFYNEQFF.

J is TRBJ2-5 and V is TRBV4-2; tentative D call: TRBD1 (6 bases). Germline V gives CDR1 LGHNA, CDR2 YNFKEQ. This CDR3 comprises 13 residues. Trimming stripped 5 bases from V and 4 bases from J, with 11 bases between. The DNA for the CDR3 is TGTGCCAGCAGCATCTCCAGGGGAGAGACCCAGTACTTC. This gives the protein CASSISRGETQYF.

The DNA for the CDR3 is TGTGCCAGCTCCGGGACAACCTACGAGCAGTACTTC. The encoded protein is CASSGTTYEQYF. The J gene is TRBJ2-7, the V gene TRBV6-6; D may be TRBD1 (6 bases). This CDR3 has 12 residues. From germline, CDR1 is MNHNY and CDR2 SVGAGI (reference sequence). V was clipped by 8 bases and J by 2 bases, with 10 bases between them.

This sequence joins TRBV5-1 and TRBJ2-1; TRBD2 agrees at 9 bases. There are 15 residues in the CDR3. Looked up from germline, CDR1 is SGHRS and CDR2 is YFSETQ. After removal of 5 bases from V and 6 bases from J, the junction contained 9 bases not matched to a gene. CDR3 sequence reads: CASRTSGKSGNEQFF. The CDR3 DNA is TGCGCCAGCAGGACTAGCGGAAAGTCTGGCAATGAGCAGTTCTTC.

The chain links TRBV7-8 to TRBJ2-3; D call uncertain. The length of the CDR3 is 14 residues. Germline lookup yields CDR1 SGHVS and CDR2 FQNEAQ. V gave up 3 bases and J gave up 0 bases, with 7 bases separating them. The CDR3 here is CASSLARSTDTQYF. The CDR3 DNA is TGTGCCAGCAGCTTGGCCAGAAGCACAGATACGCAGTATTTT. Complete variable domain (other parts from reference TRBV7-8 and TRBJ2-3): GAGVSQSPRYKVAKRGQDVALRCDPISGHVSLFWYQQALGQGPEFLTYFQNEAQLDKSGLPSDRFFAERPEGSVSTLKIQRTQQEDSAVYLCASSLARSTDTQYFGPGTRLTVL.

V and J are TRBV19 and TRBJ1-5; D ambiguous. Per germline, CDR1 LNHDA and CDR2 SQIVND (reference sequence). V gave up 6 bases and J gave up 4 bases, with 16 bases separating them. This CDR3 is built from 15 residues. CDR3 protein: CASSAGDGENQPQHF. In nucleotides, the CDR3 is TGTGCCAGTAGCGCGGGAGACGGAGAGAATCAGCCCCAGCATTTT.

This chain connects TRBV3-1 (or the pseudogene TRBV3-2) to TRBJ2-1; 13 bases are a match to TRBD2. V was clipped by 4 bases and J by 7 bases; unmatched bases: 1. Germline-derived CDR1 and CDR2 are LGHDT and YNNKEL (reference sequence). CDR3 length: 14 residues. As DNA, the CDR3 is TGTGCCAGCAGCCCGACTAGCGGGAGGAATGAGCAGTTCTTC. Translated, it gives CASSPTSGRNEQFF.

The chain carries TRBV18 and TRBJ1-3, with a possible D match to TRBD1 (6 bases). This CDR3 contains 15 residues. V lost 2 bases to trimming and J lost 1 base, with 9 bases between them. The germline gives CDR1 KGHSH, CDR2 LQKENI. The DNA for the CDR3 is TGTGCCAGCTCACCAGGCAGGGGATCTGGAAACACCATATATTTT. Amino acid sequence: CASSPGRGSGNTIYF.

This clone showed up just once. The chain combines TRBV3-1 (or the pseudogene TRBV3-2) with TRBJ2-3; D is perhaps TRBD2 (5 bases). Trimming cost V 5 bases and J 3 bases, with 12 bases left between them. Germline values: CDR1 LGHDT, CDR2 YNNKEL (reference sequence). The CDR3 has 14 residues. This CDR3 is CASSITSKTDTQYF. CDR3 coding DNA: TGTGCCAGCAGCATTACTAGTAAGACAGATACGCAGTATTTT.

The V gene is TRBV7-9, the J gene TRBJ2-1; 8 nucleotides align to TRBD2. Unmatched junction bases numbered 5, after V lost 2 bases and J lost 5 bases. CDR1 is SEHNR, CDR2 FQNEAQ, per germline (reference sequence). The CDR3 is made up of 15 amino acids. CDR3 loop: CASSLRLASDNEQFF. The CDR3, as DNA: TGTGCCAGCAGCTTACGACTAGCGAGTGACAATGAGCAGTTCTTC. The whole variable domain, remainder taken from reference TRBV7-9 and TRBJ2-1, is DTGVSQNPRHKITKRGQNVTFRCDPISEHNRLYWYRQTLGQGPEFLTYFQNEAQLEKSRLLSDRFSAERPKGSFSTLEIQRTEQGDSAMYLCASSLRLASDNEQFFGPGTRLTVL.

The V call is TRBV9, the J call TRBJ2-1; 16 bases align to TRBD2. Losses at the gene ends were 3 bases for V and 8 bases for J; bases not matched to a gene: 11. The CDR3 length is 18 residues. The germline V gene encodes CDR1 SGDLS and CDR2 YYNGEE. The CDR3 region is CASSGSSGTSGRAHEQFF. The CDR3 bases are TGTGCCAGCAGCGGCTCTTCCGGGACTAGCGGGAGGGCCCATGAGCAGTTCTTC.

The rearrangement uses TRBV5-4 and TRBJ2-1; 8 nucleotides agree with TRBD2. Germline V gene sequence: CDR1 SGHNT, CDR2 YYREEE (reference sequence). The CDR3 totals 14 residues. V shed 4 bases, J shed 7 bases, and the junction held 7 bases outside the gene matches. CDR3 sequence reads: CASSRGTSTNEQFF. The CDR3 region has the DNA TGTGCCAGCAGCCGGGGGACTAGTACGAATGAGCAGTTCTTC.

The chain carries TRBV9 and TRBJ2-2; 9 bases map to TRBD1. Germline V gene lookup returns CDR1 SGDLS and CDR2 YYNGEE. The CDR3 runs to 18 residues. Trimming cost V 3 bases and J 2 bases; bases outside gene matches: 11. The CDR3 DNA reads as TGTGCCAGCAGCGCACCCGGGACAGGGAAGAGTAACACCGGGGAGCTGTTTTTT. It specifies CASSAPGTGKSNTGELFF.

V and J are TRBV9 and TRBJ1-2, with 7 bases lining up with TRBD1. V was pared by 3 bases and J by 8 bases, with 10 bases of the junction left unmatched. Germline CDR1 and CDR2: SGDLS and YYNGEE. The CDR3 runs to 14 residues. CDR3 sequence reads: CASSGGQDSGGYTF. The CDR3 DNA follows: TGTGCCAGCAGCGGAGGACAGGATTCCGGCGGCTACACCTTC.